The rows below give T cell receptor beta chains drawn from one sample of a study of shared clonotypes between healthy human individuals. The table came from immunoSEQ multiplex PCR; TCRdb's copy has only in-frame clones and leaves some out. The table has 2 million to 3 million clones, just over 90% seen once; the top ten hold over 0.12%. Material for sequencing was naive CD4+ T cells sorted from blood. The origin of the receptors is a man aged 18 to 29 in good health. The conserved cysteine and the conserved F or W are not part of the CDR3 here. A D gene is named only where the DNA matches it firmly.

j_call | d_call | v_call | cdr3_aa
TRBJ1-2 | TRBD1 | TRBV28 | ASSLGNRGNGYT
TRBJ2-5 | NA | TRBV4-1 | ASSQGPLSGLGETQY
NA | NA | TRBV30 | AWSTLDRMGYEQY
TRBJ1-1 | TRBD1 | TRBV5-1 | ASSGDRSNTEAF
TRBJ2-5 | NA | TRBV14 | ASSPGQQETQY
TRBJ2-7 | NA | TRBV6-1 | ASSEESSYEQY
TRBJ1-6 | NA | TRBV29-1 | SAINGYNSPLH
TRBJ2-7 | TRBD1 | TRBV7-9 | ASSTLGTGTAEQY
TRBJ2-3 | NA | TRBV15 | ATGQYTDTQY
TRBJ1-3 | NA | TRBV28 | ASSFNQVSGNTIY
TRBJ2-1 | NA | TRBV7-2 | ASSPAGSYNEQF
TRBJ2-2 | TRBD1 | TRBV18 | ASTKDRTTGELF
TRBJ2-7 | NA | TRBV5-1 | ASRREASYEQY
TRBJ2-7 | NA | TRBV30 | AWRATVREQY
TRBJ1-3 | NA | TRBV5-1 | ASSLNGANSGNTIY
TRBJ2-4 | NA | TRBV2 | ATKAEEMKNIQY
TRBJ2-2 | NA | TRBV6-1 | ASSKLGQNTGELF
TRBJ1-2 | NA | TRBV28 | ASSLSGNSGYT
TRBJ2-1 | NA | TRBV4-3 | ASSQDLPQTFSSYNEQF
TRBJ1-3 | NA | TRBV19 | ASSPIIRSSGNTIY
TRBJ1-2 | NA | TRBV5-1 | ASSLDPGANYGYT
TRBJ2-7 | NA | TRBV5-1 | ASSSPQTDVYEQY
TRBJ1-4 | NA | TRBV6-1 | ASSDSGVRLF
TRBJ1-1 | TRBD1 | TRBV28 | ASRVGQGNTEAF
TRBJ1-4 | NA | TRBV10-3 | ATRSLATNEKLF
TRBJ2-5 | TRBD1 | TRBV7-3 | ASSSWDREETQY
TRBJ1-4 | NA | TRBV2 | ARRGVETNEKLF
TRBJ1-2 | NA | TRBV28 | ASSFFGAGWPYGYT
TRBJ2-5 | TRBD2 | TRBV7-3 | ASSSGLAGETQY
TRBJ2-7 | TRBD1 | TRBV5-1 | ASSSPEGQPYEQY
TRBJ2-6 | NA | TRBV14 | ASSTFDGANVLT
TRBJ1-1 | TRBD1 | TRBV30 | AWRAGGITEAF
TRBJ2-1 | TRBD1 | TRBV30 | ASGQDTTYNEQF
TRBJ2-7 | TRBD1 | TRBV6-1 | ATRGQEPQYEQY
TRBJ2-1 | TRBD2 | TRBV5-1 | ASSLALAGGEQF
TRBJ2-1 | NA | TRBV10-3 | AISGSSGGAYNEQF
TRBJ1-1 | TRBD1 | TRBV10-3 | AISGGGFGAF
TRBJ2-3 | NA | TRBV5-5 | ASRRDSTDTQY
TRBJ2-5 | NA | TRBV6-5 | ASSYGGQETQY
TRBJ1-1 | TRBD1 | TRBV6-1 | ASSDHRGIGTEAF
TRBJ2-1 | NA | TRBV2 | ASSWGDNEQF
TRBJ2-2 | TRBD2 | TRBV27 | ASSFRLAGEAGELF
TRBJ1-4 | TRBD1 | TRBV5-4 | ASSKGQGVGTNEKLF
TRBJ1-5 | NA | TRBV30 | AWSRLNSNQPQH
TRBJ1-5 | NA | TRBV7-9 | ASSLRDGGNQPQH
TRBJ2-7 | NA | TRBV7-8 | ASSAGRNYEQY
TRBJ2-3 | NA | TRBV6-6 | ASTRPTTDTQY
TRBJ2-1 | TRBD2 | TRBV15 | ATSKGLAGGPAYNEQF
TRBJ2-3 | TRBD2 | TRBV30 | AWDKGLAGDTQY
TRBJ1-2 | NA | TRBV5-4 | ASSLDAGTNYGYT
TRBJ1-2 | TRBD1 | TRBV10-3 | AISDRGRFTNYGYT
TRBJ2-7 | TRBD1 | TRBV5-4 | ASSLGQGGAYEQY
TRBJ2-3 | TRBD2 | TRBV9 | ASSVDRGGTDTQY
TRBJ1-5 | NA | TRBV10-3 | AISERRDQPQH
TRBJ2-2 | NA | TRBV4-1 | ASSQGAGAYTGELF